A selection of T cell receptor beta chains follows, all from one sample in a study of shared clonotypes between healthy human individuals. Sequencing used immunoSEQ multiplex PCR; TCRdb keeps in-frame clones, though not all of them. The table has about 360,000 clones, around 70% seen once; the top ten hold 10%. Sequencing used memory CD4+ T cells sorted from blood. These receptors were taken from a man aged 30 to 39 in good health. CDR3s include the opening cysteine and the closing phenylalanine or tryptophan. Fields, in order: CDR3 DNA, CDR3 protein, J gene, V gene, clone size, D gene. D genes are given only for firm matches. Some rows have no size entry. The others give once, few or many, or a class for an expanded clone.

cdr3_nt: TGTGCCAGCAGCCCGACGCCGGGACAGGGTATCAACGAGCAGTACTTC
cdr3_aa: CASSPTPGQGINEQYF
j_call: TRBJ2-7
v_call: TRBV9
clone_size: once
d_call: TRBD1

cdr3_nt: TGTGCCAGCAGTTGGGACAGGAGCACAGATACGCAGTATTTT
cdr3_aa: CASSWDRSTDTQYF
j_call: TRBJ2-3
v_call: TRBV5-6
clone_size: -
d_call: TRBD1

cdr3_nt: TGTGCCAGCAGCTTCGGACTAGCGGGAGGAGATACGCAGTATTTT
cdr3_aa: CASSFGLAGGDTQYF
j_call: TRBJ2-3
v_call: TRBV7-9
clone_size: -
d_call: TRBD2

cdr3_nt: TGTGCCAGTAGTACGCCGGGGACAGGGCGGGTTACCTTC
cdr3_aa: CASSTPGTGRVTF
j_call: TRBJ2-7
v_call: TRBV19
clone_size: -
d_call: TRBD1

cdr3_nt: TGTGCCAGCAGCTTCGGACAGAGCTACGAGCAGTACTTC
cdr3_aa: CASSFGQSYEQYF
j_call: TRBJ2-7
v_call: TRBV5-4
clone_size: -
d_call: -

cdr3_nt: TGTGCCAGCAGCTGGGGGACGGGACATCGCACAGATACGCAGTATTTT
cdr3_aa: CASSWGTGHRTDTQYF
j_call: TRBJ2-3
v_call: TRBV12-1
clone_size: once
d_call: -

cdr3_nt: TGTGCCAGCAGCCAGGGGTCCAGGGCCCCCGGGGAGCTGTTTTTT
cdr3_aa: CASSQGSRAPGELFF
j_call: TRBJ2-2
v_call: TRBV7-9
clone_size: many
d_call: -

cdr3_nt: TGTGCCAGCAGCTTAGGGGGGACGATCAATGAGCAGTTCTTC
cdr3_aa: CASSLGGTINEQFF
j_call: TRBJ2-1
v_call: TRBV11-3
clone_size: -
d_call: -

cdr3_nt: TGTGCCAGCAGCTACCAACGGGGGGCGGGTGAAAAACTGTTTTTT
cdr3_aa: CASSYQRGAGEKLFF
j_call: TRBJ1-4
v_call: TRBV7-2
clone_size: -
d_call: -

cdr3_nt: TGTGCCAGCAGCTTAGTGTCCGATACGCAGTATTTT
cdr3_aa: CASSLVSDTQYF
j_call: TRBJ2-3
v_call: TRBV7-8
clone_size: -
d_call: -

cdr3_nt: TGTGCCAGCAGCCGGGACAGACCCACAGATACGCAGTATTTT
cdr3_aa: CASSRDRPTDTQYF
j_call: TRBJ2-3
v_call: TRBV5-6
clone_size: -
d_call: TRBD1

cdr3_nt: TGTGCCAGCAACCAAGTTGTGAACACTGAAGCTTTCTTT
cdr3_aa: CASNQVVNTEAFF
j_call: TRBJ1-1
v_call: TRBV7-3
clone_size: -
d_call: -

cdr3_nt: TGTGCCAGTAGTTACTCGGGTAAGCCAGGCTACAATGAGCAGTTCTTC
cdr3_aa: CASSYSGKPGYNEQFF
j_call: TRBJ2-1
v_call: TRBV6-5
clone_size: -
d_call: -

cdr3_nt: TGTGCCAGCTCACCTGGACAGGAGCAAGAGACCCAGTACTTC
cdr3_aa: CASSPGQEQETQYF
j_call: TRBJ2-5
v_call: TRBV18
clone_size: once
d_call: TRBD1

cdr3_nt: TGTGCCAGCAGTCCACCCGGTAGGAGTGAGCAGTTCTTC
cdr3_aa: CASSPPGRSEQFF
j_call: TRBJ2-1
v_call: TRBV6-5
clone_size: -
d_call: -

cdr3_nt: TGTGCCAGCAGCCCCGGTGGGACAGGCTACGAGCAGTACTTC
cdr3_aa: CASSPGGTGYEQYF
j_call: TRBJ2-7
v_call: TRBV28
clone_size: -
d_call: TRBD1

cdr3_nt: TGTGCCAGCAGTTTAGAGGGGGGCGTGTGGTACTTC
cdr3_aa: CASSLEGGVWYF
j_call: TRBJ2-5
v_call: TRBV28
clone_size: -
d_call: -

cdr3_nt: TGTGCCAGCAGTACAGGGGGCTACGAGCAGTACTTC
cdr3_aa: CASSTGGYEQYF
j_call: TRBJ2-7
v_call: TRBV28
clone_size: few
d_call: TRBD1

cdr3_nt: TGCGCCAGCAGCCGAACCGAACAGAACTCTTTGAGCTACACCTTC
cdr3_aa: CASSRTEQNSLSYTF
j_call: TRBJ1-2
v_call: TRBV5-1
clone_size: -
d_call: -

cdr3_nt: TGCAGCGTGGTACAGGGGATAGGGCTCACTGAAGCTTTCTTT
cdr3_aa: CSVVQGIGLTEAFF
j_call: TRBJ1-1
v_call: TRBV29-1
clone_size: -
d_call: TRBD1

cdr3_nt: TGCAGCTCCGGAGGGCTAGGGACTGAAGCTTTCTTT
cdr3_aa: CSSGGLGTEAFF
j_call: TRBJ1-1
v_call: TRBV29-1
clone_size: once
d_call: -

cdr3_nt: TGTGCCAGCAGCTACGACAGATTGCAGGGCTACACCTTC
cdr3_aa: CASSYDRLQGYTF
j_call: TRBJ1-2
v_call: TRBV2
clone_size: few
d_call: -

cdr3_nt: TGCAGCGTTGAAGGACTAGCGTTGATTGGGACAGATACGCAGTATTTT
cdr3_aa: CSVEGLALIGTDTQYF
j_call: TRBJ2-3
v_call: TRBV29-1
clone_size: -
d_call: TRBD2

cdr3_nt: TGTGCCAGCCGACCGGGGGCTTCTGAAAAACTGTTTTTT
cdr3_aa: CASRPGASEKLFF
j_call: TRBJ1-4
v_call: TRBV2
clone_size: once
d_call: -

cdr3_nt: TGCGCCAGCAGCCAAGATCCAGTATTCCGGGAGACCCAGTACTTC
cdr3_aa: CASSQDPVFRETQYF
j_call: TRBJ2-5
v_call: TRBV4-1
clone_size: -
d_call: -

cdr3_nt: TGTGCCAGCAGTGACGGGAGTTTGCAGTACTTC
cdr3_aa: CASSDGSLQYF
j_call: TRBJ2-7
v_call: TRBV2
clone_size: many
d_call: -

cdr3_nt: TGTGCCAGCAGCCAAGATGCACTGAAAGCCGCGCAGTTCTTC
cdr3_aa: CASSQDALKAAQFF
j_call: TRBJ2-1
v_call: TRBV4-2
clone_size: -
d_call: -

cdr3_nt: TGTGCCAGCAGTGAGAGGACAGGGGTCCAGACCCAGTACTTC
cdr3_aa: CASSERTGVQTQYF
j_call: TRBJ2-5
v_call: TRBV2
clone_size: -
d_call: TRBD1

cdr3_nt: TGTGCCGGGGGGAGGGTAAACACAGATACGCAGTATTTT
cdr3_aa: CAGGRVNTDTQYF
j_call: TRBJ2-3
v_call: TRBV28
clone_size: -
d_call: TRBD2

cdr3_nt: TGTGCCAGCAGTGACCTAAAGACAGGGGGAGAGACCCAGTACTTC
cdr3_aa: CASSDLKTGGETQYF
j_call: TRBJ2-5
v_call: TRBV25-1
clone_size: once
d_call: TRBD1

cdr3_nt: TGCGCCAGCAGCTTGGAGGACGTGGACTATGGCTACACCTTC
cdr3_aa: CASSLEDVDYGYTF
j_call: TRBJ1-2
v_call: TRBV5-1
clone_size: -
d_call: -

cdr3_nt: TGTGCCACCAGCAGAGTCAATGCGGGAGGGCCCGGTGAGCAGTACTTC
cdr3_aa: CATSRVNAGGPGEQYF
j_call: TRBJ2-7
v_call: TRBV15
clone_size: -
d_call: TRBD2

cdr3_nt: TGCGCCAGCAGCGTGGGACGGCCGAACACTGAAGCTTTCTTT
cdr3_aa: CASSVGRPNTEAFF
j_call: TRBJ1-1
v_call: TRBV5-1
clone_size: -
d_call: -

cdr3_nt: TGTGCCAGTAGTCCTGACCCAAGGGCTTTTCCGCCCCAGCATTTT
cdr3_aa: CASSPDPRAFPPQHF
j_call: TRBJ1-5
v_call: TRBV19
clone_size: -
d_call: -

cdr3_nt: TGTGCCAGCAGTTTTGGGGGGTCTTCTCTTTTCTACGAGCAGTACTTC
cdr3_aa: CASSFGGSSLFYEQYF
j_call: TRBJ2-7
v_call: TRBV27
clone_size: -
d_call: -

cdr3_nt: TGTGCCAGCAGCGCCGGTCCGGGACTAGACAATGAGCAGTTCTTC
cdr3_aa: CASSAGPGLDNEQFF
j_call: TRBJ2-1
v_call: TRBV11-2
clone_size: -
d_call: TRBD2

cdr3_nt: TGTGCCGTCGAGACAGCCCTTAATGAAAAACTGTTTTTT
cdr3_aa: CAVETALNEKLFF
j_call: TRBJ1-4
v_call: TRBV28
clone_size: few
d_call: -

cdr3_nt: TGCGCCAGCAGCCCGGGGAGGGGAAGCTCTGGAAACACCATATATTTT
cdr3_aa: CASSPGRGSSGNTIYF
j_call: TRBJ1-3
v_call: TRBV5-1
clone_size: few
d_call: -

cdr3_nt: TGTGCCATCAGTGGCCAGATAAGCAGTAACTATGGCTACACCTTC
cdr3_aa: CAISGQISSNYGYTF
j_call: TRBJ1-2
v_call: TRBV10-3
clone_size: -
d_call: -

cdr3_nt: TGCGCCAGCAGCAAACCCGGGACAGGGGGAGGGGAGCAGTTCTTC
cdr3_aa: CASSKPGTGGGEQFF
j_call: TRBJ2-1
v_call: TRBV5-1
clone_size: -
d_call: TRBD1

cdr3_nt: TGTGCCAGCAGTGACGGACCCACGAGTATTTACGGGGAGCTGTTTTTT
cdr3_aa: CASSDGPTSIYGELFF
j_call: TRBJ2-2
v_call: TRBV6-1
clone_size: -
d_call: -

cdr3_nt: TGTGCCAGCAGTTTACGGCAGGGAAGCGTGAACACCGGGGAGCTGTTTTTT
cdr3_aa: CASSLRQGSVNTGELFF
j_call: TRBJ2-2
v_call: TRBV28
clone_size: -
d_call: -

cdr3_nt: TGTGCCAGCAGTTATAGCGTTTCTGAGCAGTTCTTC
cdr3_aa: CASSYSVSEQFF
j_call: TRBJ2-1
v_call: TRBV2
clone_size: -
d_call: -

cdr3_nt: TGTGCCTGGAGTGTCGACCAGAACTATGGCTACACCTTC
cdr3_aa: CAWSVDQNYGYTF
j_call: TRBJ1-2
v_call: TRBV30
clone_size: -
d_call: -

cdr3_nt: TGTGCCAGCAGCCCCGAACAGAGGGGCGATACGCAGTATTTT
cdr3_aa: CASSPEQRGDTQYF
j_call: TRBJ2-3
v_call: TRBV11-1
clone_size: -
d_call: -

cdr3_nt: TGTGCCAGCAGTTACATTGGTGAAGCTTTCTTT
cdr3_aa: CASSYIGEAFF
j_call: TRBJ1-1
v_call: TRBV6-6
clone_size: -
d_call: -

cdr3_nt: TGTGCCTGGAGTGGTGGGAGGGCCCCCGGGGAGCTGTTTTTT
cdr3_aa: CAWSGGRAPGELFF
j_call: TRBJ2-2
v_call: TRBV30
clone_size: -
d_call: TRBD2

cdr3_nt: TGCGCCAGCAGCATTGGACAGGGGGCGGAAGCTTTCTTT
cdr3_aa: CASSIGQGAEAFF
j_call: TRBJ1-1
v_call: TRBV5-1
clone_size: -
d_call: TRBD1

cdr3_nt: TGCAGCTCCCAACAGGGGGTAGGGGAGACCCAGTACTTC
cdr3_aa: CSSQQGVGETQYF
j_call: TRBJ2-5
v_call: TRBV29-1
clone_size: -
d_call: TRBD1

cdr3_nt: TGTGCCAGCTCCCTTGGACTAGCGGGACTCAATGAGCAGTTCTTC
cdr3_aa: CASSLGLAGLNEQFF
j_call: TRBJ2-1
v_call: TRBV18
clone_size: -
d_call: TRBD2

cdr3_nt: TGTGCCAGCAGTGAACGGGCTAGACTAACGACTTCCAATGAGCAGTTCTTC
cdr3_aa: CASSERARLTTSNEQFF
j_call: TRBJ2-1
v_call: TRBV2
clone_size: -
d_call: -

cdr3_nt: TGTGCCAGCAGTGAACTGGGCGGGAGGACCGGGGAGCTGTTTTTT
cdr3_aa: CASSELGGRTGELFF
j_call: TRBJ2-2
v_call: TRBV2
clone_size: -
d_call: TRBD2

cdr3_nt: TGTGCCAGCAGCTTAAGGCGGACTCCCCAACCCCAGCATTTT
cdr3_aa: CASSLRRTPQPQHF
j_call: TRBJ1-5
v_call: TRBV7-9
clone_size: once
d_call: -